A single sample is the source of the 32 T cell receptor beta chains below, sequenced in a study of blood T cell repertoires in COVID-19. The assay was immunoSEQ multiplex PCR, and TCRdb's table has in-frame clones only and misses some. This table holds about 100,000 clones, more than 70% found once. The sample comprised peripheral blood. These receptors were collected from a human donor in a cohort sampled during active COVID-19.

The count of this clone is one. The genes are TRBV5-1 and TRBJ1-5; D remains unclear. CDR1 and CDR2 from the germline V gene are SGHRS and YFSETQ. V lost 0 bases and J lost 3, with 7 bases in between. The CDR3 is 14 amino acids. DNA for the CDR3: TGCGCCAGCAGCTTGGGGCCAGTCAATCAGCCCCAGCATTTT. This codes for CASSLGPVNQPQHF. Full variable domain (rest looked up from reference TRBV5-1 and TRBJ1-5): KAGVTQTPRYLIKTRGQQVTLSCSPISGHRSVSWYQQTPGQGLQFLFEYFSETQRNKGNFPGRFSGRQFSNSRSEMNVSTLELGDSALYLCASSLGPVNQPQHFGDGTRLSIL.

This chain connects TRBV7-6 to TRBJ2-5; 7 nucleotides align to TRBD2. The CDR3 length is 16 residues. Trimming took 1 base from V and 4 from J; bases not matched to a gene: 9. Per the germline V gene, CDR1 is SGHVS and CDR2 is FNYEAQ. CDR3 in amino acids: CASSLEAGEEGETQYF. The CDR3 nucleotides are TGTGCCAGCAGCTTAGAGGCGGGAGAGGAAGGAGAGACCCAGTACTTC.

This rearrangement joins TRBV5-8 to TRBJ2-2, with a possible D match to TRBD2 (6 bases). The V and J ends lost 4 bases and 2 bases respectively, with 15 bases between them. The CDR3 runs to 16 residues. From germline, CDR1 is SGHTS and CDR2 YDEGEE. CDR3 in amino acids: CASSRGRAGNTGELFF. DNA of the CDR3: TGTGCCAGCAGCCGCGGCAGGGCGGGAAACACCGGGGAGCTGTTTTTT.

This chain connects TRBV18 to TRBJ1-1; possibly TRBD1 for D (5 bases). V lost 3 bases, J lost 6 bases, and 11 bases lay in between. From germline, CDR1 is KGHSH and CDR2 LQKENI. The CDR3 consists of 13 residues. The chain's CDR3 is CASSPGGAAEAFF. Written as DNA, the CDR3 is TGTGCCAGCTCACCCGGTGGGGCGGCTGAAGCTTTCTTT.

This clone was seen a single time. The rearrangement joins TRBV3-1 (or the pseudogene TRBV3-2) to TRBJ2-1, with 7 bases matching TRBD2. The trim removed 4 bases at V and 4 bases at J, leaving 10 bases unmatched. Germline V gene sequence: CDR1 LGHDT, CDR2 YNNKEL (reference sequence). CDR3 length: 16 residues. The CDR3 nucleotides are TGTGCCAGCAGCCCACAAGCGGGGTCTTTTTACAATGAGCAGTTCTTC. Translation: CASSPQAGSFYNEQFF.

This clone occurred a few times. The chain uses TRBV9 and TRBJ2-3; TRBD2 matches 10 bases. V was clipped by 3 bases and J by 0 bases; unmatched bases: 16. This CDR3 has 20 amino acids. Germline assignment: CDR1 SGDLS and CDR2 YYNGEE. CDR3 sequence reads: CASSDSPASGSFLSTDTQYF. Here the CDR3 DNA reads TGTGCCAGCAGCGACAGCCCCGCTAGCGGGAGTTTCCTTAGCACAGATACGCAGTATTTT.

V gene TRBV19 combines with J gene TRBJ1-2; 7 nucleotides agree with TRBD1. V trimming: 3 bases; J trimming: 1 base; junction bases outside the gene matches: 2. This CDR3 has 14 residues. Germline V gives CDR1 LNHDA, CDR2 SQIVND (reference sequence). The CDR3 nucleotides read TGTGCCAGTAGTATCCAGGGGGGTAACTATGGCTACACCTTC. This gives the protein CASSIQGGNYGYTF. Full variable domain (outside the CDR3, taken from reference TRBV19 and TRBJ1-2): DGGITQSPKYLFRKEGQNVTLSCEQNLNHDAMYWYRQDPGQGLRLIYYSQIVNDFQKGDIAEGYSVSREKKESFPLTVTSAQKNPTAFYLCASSIQGGNYGYTFGSGTRLTVV.

The V and J genes are TRBV4-3 and TRBJ2-2; 8 nucleotides agree with TRBD2. The CDR3 is 17 residues long. The V gene's germline CDR1 is LGHNA and CDR2 YSLEER. V lost 1 base to trimming and J lost 5 bases; unmatched junction nucleotides: 9. Written as DNA, the CDR3 is TGCGCCAGCAGCCAAGCAGGGGTGCGGGGGGCGACCGGGGAGCTGTTTTTT. Translation: CASSQAGVRGATGELFF.

In DNA, the CDR3 is TGTGCCAGCAGCCCCATACTCACTAGCACAGATACGCAGTATTTT. Translation: CASSPILTSTDTQYF. This sequence joins TRBV7-9 and TRBJ2-3; no firm D call. Germline lookup yields CDR1 SEHNR and CDR2 FQNEAQ (reference sequence). The CDR3 runs to 15 residues. The germline V and J ends were trimmed by 5 bases and 0 bases, with 12 bases remaining between them.

V and J are TRBV6-5 and TRBJ1-2; tentatively, D is TRBD1 (5 bases). This CDR3 region has 14 residues. V was pared by 6 bases and J by 2 bases, with 13 bases between. CDR1 MNHEY and CDR2 SVGAGI come from the germline V gene. The DNA for the CDR3 is TGTGCCAGCAGAAAACGGGGGAACAACTATGGCTACACCTTC. This translates into CASRKRGNNYGYTF.

V is TRBV19 and J is TRBJ2-7; 10 nucleotides agree with TRBD1. The CDR3 has 13 amino acids. V was clipped by 10 bases and J by 8 bases; unmatched bases: 11. The germline gives CDR1 LNHDA, CDR2 SQIVND (reference sequence). CDR3 in DNA: TGTGCCACCTACTTAGGGACAGGGGAGAAGCAGTACTTC. Its translation: CATYLGTGEKQYF.

As for this clone: This same CDR3 is encoded by further DNA sequences in the sample. This chain joins TRBV19 and TRBJ2-3, with 11 positions matching TRBD1. CDR3 length equals 16 residues. Germline-derived CDR1 and CDR2 are LNHDA and SQIVND (reference sequence). The trim removed 3 bases at V and 5 bases at J, leaving 7 bases unmatched. For the CDR3, the DNA is TGTGCCAGTAGTATCTCCGGGACAGGGGGGATAGATACGCAGTATTTT. It encodes CASSISGTGGIDTQYF.

The CDR3 reads CASSLPNQETQYF. Written as DNA, the CDR3 is TGTGCCAGCAGCTTACCCAACCAAGAGACCCAGTACTTC. The rearrangement links TRBV7-2 to TRBJ2-5; no firm D call. Trimming cost V 2 bases and J 0 bases, with 4 bases left between them. Germline CDR1 and CDR2: SGHTA and FQGNSA. The CDR3 sequence is 13 residues long. The variable domain in full, completed from reference TRBV7-2 and TRBJ2-5, reads GAGVSQSPSNKVTEKGKDVELRCDPISGHTALYWYRQSLGQGLEFLIYFQGNSAPDKSGLPSDRFSAERTGGSVSTLTIQRTQQEDSAVYLCASSLPNQETQYFGPGTRLLVL.

CDR3 nucleotide sequence: TGCGCCAGCAGACCTACAGGGTTTGCGAACTATGGCTACACCTTC. This codes for CASRPTGFANYGYTF. This chain connects TRBV5-1 to TRBJ1-2; D perhaps matches TRBD1 (6 bases). This CDR3 region has 15 residues. The V gene lost 5 bases and the J gene lost 2 bases, with 16 bases spanning the gap. The germline V gene encodes CDR1 SGHRS and CDR2 YFSETQ.

V is TRBV3-1 (or the pseudogene TRBV3-2) and J is TRBJ2-5, with 8 positions matching TRBD2. The germline gives CDR1 LGHDT, CDR2 YNNKEL (reference sequence). Trimming took 6 bases from V and 4 from J; bases not matched to a gene: 4. CDR3 length: 13 amino acids. The CDR3 here is CASSVLAGETQYF. The CDR3, as DNA: TGTGCCAGCAGTGTCCTAGCGGGAGAGACCCAGTACTTC.

The chain links TRBV5-8 to TRBJ2-7; the D gene is possibly TRBD2 (5 bases). Germline V CDR1 and CDR2: SGHTS, YDEGEE. The ends were cut back, 4 bases at V and 3 bases at J, with 14 bases in the middle. This CDR3 region has 14 residues. The CDR3 region is CASSEPGINYEQYF. CDR3 bases: TGTGCCAGCAGCGAACCCGGGATTAACTACGAGCAGTACTTC. The full variable domain, its missing parts supplied by reference TRBV5-8 and TRBJ2-7, is EAGVTQSPTHLIKTRGQQATLRCSPISGHTSVYWYQQALGLGLQFLLWYDEGEERNRGNFPPRFSGRQFPNYSSELNVNALELEDSALYLCASSEPGINYEQYFGPGTRLTVT.

V is TRBV27 and J is TRBJ2-4, with D perhaps matching TRBD1 (6 bases). V was clipped by 1 base and J by 5 bases, with 9 bases between them. Germline V lookup: CDR1 MNHEY, CDR2 SMNVEV (reference sequence). The CDR3 is 14 residues long. As DNA, the CDR3 is TGTGCCAGCAGTTTATGGGGGCGGGAAAACATTCAGTACTTC. As protein: CASSLWGRENIQYF.

V and J are TRBV5-6 and TRBJ1-6, with D unresolved. This CDR3 has 13 amino acids. Germline V lookup: CDR1 SGHDT, CDR2 YYEEEE. V shed 4 bases and J shed 7 bases, with 9 bases lying between them. In DNA, the CDR3 is TGTGCCAGCAGCCCCCGGAGAAATTCACCCCTCCACTTT. As protein: CASSPRRNSPLHF.

The chain carries TRBV9 and TRBJ2-1; D is unclear. Germline lookup yields CDR1 SGDLS and CDR2 YYNGEE. This CDR3 region has 15 residues. The V end lost 0 bases, the J end lost 3 bases, and 10 bases lay between the germline ends. In nucleotides, the CDR3 is TGTGCCAGCAGCGTAGACCCCTTCTACTACAATGAGCAGTTCTTC. This sequence encodes CASSVDPFYYNEQFF.

The V and J genes are TRBV27 and TRBJ2-5, with 8 bases fitting TRBD2. The V gene's germline CDR1 is MNHEY and CDR2 SMNVEV (reference sequence). V lost 2 bases to trimming and J lost 1 base; unmatched junction nucleotides: 6. This CDR3 comprises 16 residues. The chain's CDR3 is CASSLNSGVSQETQYF. CDR3 DNA: TGTGCCAGCAGTTTAAATAGCGGGGTATCCCAAGAGACCCAGTACTTC.

V is TRBV5-1 and J is TRBJ2-6; D remains unclear. Germline assignment: CDR1 SGHRS and CDR2 YFSETQ. Trimming cost V 4 bases and J 0 bases, with 8 bases left between them. The CDR3 extends over 15 amino acids. CDR3 residues: CASSQTSSGANVLTF. The CDR3 DNA reads TGCGCCAGCAGCCAAACCAGCTCTGGGGCCAACGTCCTGACTTTC.

V usage is TRBV3-1 (or the pseudogene TRBV3-2) and J usage is TRBJ2-1; unclear D gene. The CDR3 length is 16 residues. Trimming stripped 0 bases from V and 5 bases from J, with 14 bases between. From germline, CDR1 is LGHDT and CDR2 YNNKEL (reference sequence). CDR3 nucleotides: TGTGCCAGCAGCCAAGAGCCCAACCCTACCGACAATGAGCAGTTCTTC. Translation: CASSQEPNPTDNEQFF.

This chain uses TRBV29-1 with TRBJ2-1; 15 bases line up with TRBD2. This CDR3 comprises 13 residues. Per the germline V gene, CDR1 is SQVTM and CDR2 is ANQGSEA. The ends lost 7 bases at V and 14 bases at J; junction bases unmatched: 9. CDR3 in DNA: TGCAGCGCCGGACTAGCGGGAGGGCCAGCCGAGTTCTTC. It codes for CSAGLAGGPAEFF.

The V and J genes are TRBV20-1 and TRBJ1-3; the D gene is possibly TRBD1 (5 bases). The CDR3 spans 16 residues. The V and J ends lost 3 bases and 0 bases respectively, with 15 bases between them. CDR1 is DFQATT, CDR2 SNEGSKA, per germline (reference sequence). CDR3 amino acids: CSASRGAPLSGNTIYF. The CDR3 DNA reads as TGCAGTGCTAGTCGCGGGGCTCCACTCTCTGGAAACACCATATATTTT.

V is TRBV6-5 and J is TRBJ1-1; tentative D call: TRBD1 (5 bases). From germline, CDR1 is MNHEY and CDR2 SVGAGI. V lost 4 bases to trimming and J lost 13 bases, with 19 bases between them. The CDR3 is 13 residues long. The CDR3 loop reads CASSSGGSRRGFF. The CDR3 DNA sequence: TGTGCCAGCAGTTCTGGGGGGTCACGCAGAGGTTTCTTT.

The rearrangement joins TRBV6-2 or TRBV6-3 to TRBJ1-5; perhaps TRBD1 as D (6 bases). Germline V lookup: CDR1 MNHEY, CDR2 SVGEGT. V gave up 4 bases and J gave up 7 bases, with 14 bases separating them. This CDR3 has 14 residues. This CDR3 reads CASSSAGVRQPQHF. The CDR3 DNA sequence: TGTGCCAGCAGTTCTGCAGGGGTAAGGCAGCCCCAGCATTTT.

Only a few counts were recorded for this clone. The CDR3 region has the DNA TGTGCCAGCAGCCAAGTCAGGGTCCATCAGCCCCAGCATTTT. It specifies CASSQVRVHQPQHF. The chain employs TRBV3-1 (or the pseudogene TRBV3-2) and TRBJ1-5; a weak D match, TRBD1 (5 bases). This CDR3 region has 14 residues. Germline V gene sequence: CDR1 LGHDT, CDR2 YNNKEL (reference sequence). The V end was cut by 1 base, the J end by 5 bases, with 9 bases between.

The rearrangement joins TRBV20-1 to TRBJ2-1; 7 bases match TRBD2. Germline V lookup: CDR1 DFQATT, CDR2 SNEGSKA (reference sequence). The CDR3 runs 14 residues. V was pared by 3 bases and J by 3 bases, with 5 bases of the junction left unmatched. CDR3 protein: CSASVGGDYNEQFF. For the CDR3, the DNA is TGCAGTGCTAGTGTGGGGGGGGACTACAATGAGCAGTTCTTC.

This chain uses TRBV6-5 with TRBJ1-2; D might be TRBD1 (6 bases). Trimming stripped 8 bases from V and 8 bases from J, with 24 bases between. The germline gives CDR1 MNHEY, CDR2 SVGAGI. The CDR3 covers 15 residues. CDR3 sequence (DNA): TGTGCCAGCCGTAGAGTCCAGGGTAGGACAGAGGGCTACACCTTC. This encodes CASRRVQGRTEGYTF.

The rearrangement uses TRBV6-5 and TRBJ2-4; possible D gene TRBD2, 5 bases. Trimming left V 4 bases short and J 0 bases short, with 10 bases between. This CDR3 spans 15 amino acids. From germline, CDR1 is MNHEY and CDR2 SVGAGI. In DNA, the CDR3 is TGTGCCAGCAGTTCGGGGTCCCTAGCCAAAAACATTCAGTACTTC. Translating it yields CASSSGSLAKNIQYF.

The chain has TRBV11-3 and TRBJ2-2; no firm D call. The CDR3 extends over 14 amino acids. The germline CDR1 and CDR2 sequences are SGHNT and YENEEA. The V end was cut by 6 bases, the J end by 10 bases, with 18 bases between. Here the CDR3 DNA reads TGTGCCAGCAGTCCCGTAGCAAGTACGAAGGAGCTGTTTTTT. It codes for CASSPVASTKELFF.

V and J are TRBV19 and TRBJ1-5, with TRBD1 matching 8 bases. The V gene's germline CDR1 is LNHDA and CDR2 SQIVND (reference sequence). The V gene end was trimmed by 1 base and the J gene end by 6 bases; junction bases not matched to a gene: 8. This CDR3 region has 16 residues. CDR3 amino acids: CASSIAAGGAVQPQHF. The CDR3 DNA reads as TGTGCCAGTAGTATAGCGGCAGGGGGCGCCGTTCAGCCCCAGCATTTT. Looking up the rest from reference TRBV19 and TRBJ1-5 gives the full variable domain: DGGITQSPKYLFRKEGQNVTLSCEQNLNHDAMYWYRQDPGQGLRLIYYSQIVNDFQKGDIAEGYSVSREKKESFPLTVTSAQKNPTAFYLCASSIAAGGAVQPQHFGDGTRLSIL.